This TCR beta chain comes out of a study of cytomegalovirus exposure and HLA in healthy donors. Across the whole study: Earlier results showed roughly 120 million unique TCR beta sequences derived from 150 million to 200 million T cells.

PCR amplification relied on 60 Vbeta primers (plus 13 Jbeta primers). This table comes from immunoSEQ multiplex PCR, and its TCRdb copy is limited to in-frame clones, with some not included. This table holds hundreds of thousands of clones, about 85% found once. The study, taken as a whole, reports: Among TCR beta chains, those listed as cytomegalovirus-associated numbered some 170. TCR beta V segments were, for the most part, productive about 87% or about 30% of the time in an earlier analysis. Reports indicate that TCR beta sequences accurately predicted the HLA-A and HLA-B alleles of most subjects.

On this clone: Its matching antigen is unknown.

Germline CDR1 SGHRS, CDR2 YFSETQ. The CDR3 has 16 residues. V gave up 0 bases and J gave up 0 bases, with 10 bases separating them. The clonotype comes from a girl aged 2 to 10 in good health and CMV-seronegative. This chain links TRBV5-1 with TRBJ1-5, with a possible D match to TRBD1 (5 bases). Sequenced input: PBMCs. As DNA, the CDR3 is TGCGCCAGCAGCTTGGCCGGGGGGGATAGCAATCAGCCCCAGCATTTT. This translates into CASSLAGGDSNQPQHF.